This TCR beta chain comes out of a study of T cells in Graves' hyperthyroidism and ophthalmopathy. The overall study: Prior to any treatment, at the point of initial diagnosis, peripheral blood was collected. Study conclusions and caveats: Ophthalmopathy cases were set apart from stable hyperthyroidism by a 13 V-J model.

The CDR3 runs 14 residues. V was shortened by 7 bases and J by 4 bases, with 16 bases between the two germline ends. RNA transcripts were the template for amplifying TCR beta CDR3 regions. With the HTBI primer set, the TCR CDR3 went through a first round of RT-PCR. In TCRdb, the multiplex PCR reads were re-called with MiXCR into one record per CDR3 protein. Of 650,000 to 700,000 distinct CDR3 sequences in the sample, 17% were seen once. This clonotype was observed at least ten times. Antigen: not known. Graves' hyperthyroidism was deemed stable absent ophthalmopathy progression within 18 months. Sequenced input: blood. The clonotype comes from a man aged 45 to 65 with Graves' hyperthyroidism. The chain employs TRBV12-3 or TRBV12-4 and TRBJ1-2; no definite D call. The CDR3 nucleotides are TGTGCCAGCACCCCTTTGAAAGCAAGCTATGGCTACACCTTC. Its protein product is CASTPLKASYGYTF.